This T cell receptor (beta chain) was captured in a study of T cells in Graves' hyperthyroidism and ophthalmopathy. There are many counts of this clonotype. The TCR beta CDR3 regions underwent amplification using RNA transcripts as the source. HTBI primers were employed in a first-round RT-PCR of the TCR CDR3. TCRdb ran MiXCR on the multiplex PCR reads and lists one entry per CDR3 protein. The table has roughly 180,000 distinct CDR3 sequences, roughly 9.4% seen once. J was trimmed by 7 bases and V by 6 bases; bases with no gene match: 11. CDR3 length: 14 amino acids. The source of this sequence is a woman aged 18-30 years with Graves' hyperthyroidism that later progressed to Graves' ophthalmopathy. The chain employs TRBV12-3 or TRBV12-4 and TRBJ2-7; 8 bases are shared with TRBD1. Material for sequencing was blood. The CDR3, as DNA: TGTGCCAGCAGCCCCGGGACAGGTCGGGGGGAGCAGTACTTC. Its protein product is CASSPGTGRGEQYF.